The clone carrying this T cell receptor beta chain was recorded a few times. The data stem from a study of T cells after yellow fever vaccination. V shed 5 bases and J shed 4 bases, with 13 bases lying between them. The CDR3 spans 14 residues. CDR1 and CDR2 from the germline V gene are SGHVS and FNYEAQ. TCRdb itself ran the 5' RACE reads through MiXCR, one entry per CDR3 protein. Of a few hundred thousand distinct CDR3 sequences listed, approximately 6% were seen once; the top ten hold 15%. The material was PBMCs, obtained 5 days after the yellow fever booster vaccination. The J gene is TRBJ2-3, the V gene TRBV7-6; D might be TRBD1 (6 bases). This clonotype originated in a man aged 25 to 40 who received the YFV17D yellow fever vaccine. The CDR3 region has the DNA TGTGCCAGCAGCCCAAGTTGGGGGCCAGATACGCAGTATTTT. Amino acids: CASSPSWGPDTQYF.